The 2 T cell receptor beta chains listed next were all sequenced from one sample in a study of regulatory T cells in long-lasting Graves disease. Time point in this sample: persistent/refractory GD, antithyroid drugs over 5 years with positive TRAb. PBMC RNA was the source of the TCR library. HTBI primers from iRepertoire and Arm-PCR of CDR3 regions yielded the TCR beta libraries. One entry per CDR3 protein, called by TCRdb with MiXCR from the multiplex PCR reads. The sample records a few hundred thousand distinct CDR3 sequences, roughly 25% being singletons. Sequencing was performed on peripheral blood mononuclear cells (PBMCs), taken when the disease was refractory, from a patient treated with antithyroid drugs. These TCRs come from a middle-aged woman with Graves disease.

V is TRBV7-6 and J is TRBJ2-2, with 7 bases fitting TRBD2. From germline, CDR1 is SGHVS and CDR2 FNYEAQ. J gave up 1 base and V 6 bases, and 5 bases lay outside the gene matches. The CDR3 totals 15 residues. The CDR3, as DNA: TGTGCCAGCAGGCTAGCGGAAATGAACACCGGGGAGCTGTTTTTT. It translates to CASRLAEMNTGELFF.

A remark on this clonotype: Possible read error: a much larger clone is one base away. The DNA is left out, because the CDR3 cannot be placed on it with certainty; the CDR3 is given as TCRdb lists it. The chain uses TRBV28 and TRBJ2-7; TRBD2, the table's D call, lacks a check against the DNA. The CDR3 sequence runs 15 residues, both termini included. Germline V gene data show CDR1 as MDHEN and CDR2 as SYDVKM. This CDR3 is CASSLFASGSREQCF.